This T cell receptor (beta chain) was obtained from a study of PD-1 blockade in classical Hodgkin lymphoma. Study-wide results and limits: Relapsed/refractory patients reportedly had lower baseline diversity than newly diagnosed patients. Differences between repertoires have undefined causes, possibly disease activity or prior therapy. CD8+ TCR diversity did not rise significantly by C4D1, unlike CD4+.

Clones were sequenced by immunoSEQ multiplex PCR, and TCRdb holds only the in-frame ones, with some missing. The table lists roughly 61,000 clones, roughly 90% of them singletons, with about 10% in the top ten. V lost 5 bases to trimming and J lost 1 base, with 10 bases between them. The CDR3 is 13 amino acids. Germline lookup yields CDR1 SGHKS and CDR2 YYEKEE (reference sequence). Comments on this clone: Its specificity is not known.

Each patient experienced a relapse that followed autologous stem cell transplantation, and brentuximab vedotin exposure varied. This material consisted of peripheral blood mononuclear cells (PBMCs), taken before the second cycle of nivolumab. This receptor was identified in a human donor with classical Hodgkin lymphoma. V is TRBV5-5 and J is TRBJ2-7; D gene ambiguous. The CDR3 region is CASRAAESYEQYF. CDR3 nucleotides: TGTGCCAGCAGGGCGGCGGAGTCCTACGAGCAGTACTTC.